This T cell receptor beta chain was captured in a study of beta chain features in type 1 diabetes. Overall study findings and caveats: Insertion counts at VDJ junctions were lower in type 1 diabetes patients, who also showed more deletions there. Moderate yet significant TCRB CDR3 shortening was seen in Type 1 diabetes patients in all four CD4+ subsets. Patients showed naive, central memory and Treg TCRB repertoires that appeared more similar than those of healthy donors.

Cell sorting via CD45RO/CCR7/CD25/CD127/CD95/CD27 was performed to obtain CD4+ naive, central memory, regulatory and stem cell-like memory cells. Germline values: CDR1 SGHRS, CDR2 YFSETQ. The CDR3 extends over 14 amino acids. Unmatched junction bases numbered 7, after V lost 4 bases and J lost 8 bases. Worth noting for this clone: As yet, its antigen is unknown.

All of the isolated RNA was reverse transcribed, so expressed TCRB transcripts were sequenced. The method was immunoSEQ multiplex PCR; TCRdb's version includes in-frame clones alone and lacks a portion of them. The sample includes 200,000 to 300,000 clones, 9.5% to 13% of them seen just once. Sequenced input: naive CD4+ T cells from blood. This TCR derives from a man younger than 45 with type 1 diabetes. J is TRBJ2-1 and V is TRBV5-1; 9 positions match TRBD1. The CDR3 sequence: CASSHEGQGDEQFF. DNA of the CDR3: TGCGCCAGCAGCCACGAGGGACAGGGCGATGAGCAGTTCTTC.